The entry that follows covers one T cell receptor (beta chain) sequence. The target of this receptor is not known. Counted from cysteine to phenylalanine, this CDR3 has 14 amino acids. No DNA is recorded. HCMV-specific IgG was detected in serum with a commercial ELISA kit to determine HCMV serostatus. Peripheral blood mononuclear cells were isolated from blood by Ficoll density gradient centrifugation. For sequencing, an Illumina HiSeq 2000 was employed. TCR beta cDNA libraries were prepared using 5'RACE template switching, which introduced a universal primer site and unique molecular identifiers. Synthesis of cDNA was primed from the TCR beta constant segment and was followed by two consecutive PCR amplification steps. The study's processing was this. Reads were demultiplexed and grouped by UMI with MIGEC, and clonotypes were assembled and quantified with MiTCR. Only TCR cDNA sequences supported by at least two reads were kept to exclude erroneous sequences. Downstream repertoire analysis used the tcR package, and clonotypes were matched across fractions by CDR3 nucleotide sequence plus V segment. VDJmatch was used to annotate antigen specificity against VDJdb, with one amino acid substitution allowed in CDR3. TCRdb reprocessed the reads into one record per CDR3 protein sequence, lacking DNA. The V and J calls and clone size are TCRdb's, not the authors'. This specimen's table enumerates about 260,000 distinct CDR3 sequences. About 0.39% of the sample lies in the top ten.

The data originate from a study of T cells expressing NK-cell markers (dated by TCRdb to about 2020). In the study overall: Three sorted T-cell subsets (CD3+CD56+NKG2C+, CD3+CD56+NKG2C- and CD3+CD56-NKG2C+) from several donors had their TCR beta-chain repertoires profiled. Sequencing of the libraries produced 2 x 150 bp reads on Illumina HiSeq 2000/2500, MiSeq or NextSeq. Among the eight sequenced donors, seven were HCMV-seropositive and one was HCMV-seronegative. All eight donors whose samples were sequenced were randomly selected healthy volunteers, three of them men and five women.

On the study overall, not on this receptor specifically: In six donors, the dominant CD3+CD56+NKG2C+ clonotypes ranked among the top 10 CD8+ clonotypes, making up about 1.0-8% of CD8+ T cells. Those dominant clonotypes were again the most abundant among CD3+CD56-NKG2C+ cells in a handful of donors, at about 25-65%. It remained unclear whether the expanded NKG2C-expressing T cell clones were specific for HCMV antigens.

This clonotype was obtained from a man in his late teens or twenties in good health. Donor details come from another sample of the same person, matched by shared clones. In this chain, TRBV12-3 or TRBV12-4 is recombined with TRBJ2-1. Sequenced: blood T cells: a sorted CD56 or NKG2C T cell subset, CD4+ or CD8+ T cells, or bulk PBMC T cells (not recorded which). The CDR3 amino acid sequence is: CASSLARLAAEQFF.